The next 29 T cell receptor beta chains were all read from a single sample in a study of CD8+CD57+ T cells in acquired aplastic anemia (dated by TCRdb to the late 2010s). Patients chosen for sequencing had shown expansion of CD8+CD57+ cells by flow cytometry. The listed sequencing device is Illumina HiSeq 2000. Genomic DNA served as template for TCR beta VDJ combination and CDR3 sequence profiling. TCRdb reran the public reads through fastp at Q25 and MiXCR, keeping productive beta chains. Identical CDR3 proteins give one entry, which carries the most common genes and DNA. Counted in this sample were some 98,000 distinct CDR3 sequences; about 66% of them appeared once. The ten largest clones add up to 50% to 70% of the sample. The sequencing input was sorted CD4+, CD8+, or CD8+CD57+ T cells (not recorded which) from PBMCs. The receptors here all came from a human donor with aplastic anemia.

This CDR3 reads CASSEYRGSRKEQYF. The CDR3 DNA follows: TGTGCCAGCAGCGAGTACAGGGGTTCGCGGAAGGAGCAGTACTTC. V usage is TRBV5-6 and J usage is TRBJ2-7, with 7 nucleotides matching TRBD1. Germline-derived CDR1 and CDR2 are SGHDT and YYEEEE. The length of the CDR3 is 15 residues. The J segment lost 7 bases and the V segment lost 4 bases, leaving 14 bases of the junction unmatched.

The J gene is TRBJ1-1, the V gene TRBV9; D is unresolved. V was shortened by 0 bases and J by 8 bases, with 14 bases between the two germline ends. This CDR3 contains 14 residues. Germline-derived CDR1 and CDR2 are SGDLS and YYNGEE. This CDR3 is CASSVAPLAREAFF. The CDR3 region has the DNA TGTGCCAGCAGCGTAGCTCCATTAGCCAGGGAAGCTTTCTTT.

This clonotype was seen a single time. This chain links TRBV12-3 or TRBV12-4 with TRBJ1-6, with D uncertain. V lost 4 bases and J lost 9, with 7 bases in between. The CDR3 is made up of 12 amino acids. The CDR3 protein is CASSSASSPLHF. The CDR3 DNA is TGTGCCAGCAGTTCGGCCTCTTCACCCCTCCACTTT.

This clonotype has a handful of counts. The rearrangement uses TRBV2 and TRBJ2-2; weak D call: TRBD2 (7 bases). The germline gives CDR1 SNHLY, CDR2 FYNNEI. Trimming removed 9 bases at V and 4 bases at J, with 15 bases between. The CDR3 length is 14 residues. CDR3 amino acids: CASPGGLTTGELFF. DNA for the CDR3: TGTGCCAGTCCCGGGGGGCTTACCACCGGGGAGCTGTTTTTT.

The chain's CDR3 is CASSQDRDGYYEQYF. The DNA of the CDR3 is TGCGCCAGCAGCCAAGATAGGGACGGGTACTACGAGCAGTACTTC. The chain has TRBV4-1 and TRBJ2-7; D tentatively fits TRBD1 or TRBD2 (5 bases each). Germline V gives CDR1 MGHRA, CDR2 YSYEKL. V lost 0 bases and J 3 bases, leaving 12 bases between the germline ends. The CDR3 totals 15 residues.

In its sample, this clonotype was seen a few times. The V and J genes are TRBV24-1 and TRBJ2-7; 7 bases align to TRBD2. With 9 bases clipped from V and 6 bases from J, the junction kept 10 bases outside the gene matches. Germline assignment: CDR1 KGHDR and CDR2 SFDVKD. The CDR3 consists of 13 residues. The CDR3 region is CATGEGSLSEQYF. The CDR3 DNA is TGTGCCACCGGGGAGGGAAGCCTCTCCGAGCAGTACTTC.

J is TRBJ1-5 and V is TRBV7-2; 8 nucleotides match TRBD1. The CDR3 has 14 amino acids. The germline gives CDR1 SGHTA, CDR2 FQGNSA. Trimming at V came to 1 base and at J to 7 bases, leaving 3 bases not matched to a gene. CDR3 residues: CASSLGAGGQPQHF. DNA for the CDR3: TGTGCCAGCAGCTTAGGGGCAGGGGGCCAGCCCCAGCATTTT.

V gene TRBV24-1 combines with J gene TRBJ1-1, with unresolved D. Germline V CDR1 and CDR2: KGHDR, SFDVKD. The CDR3 is 12 amino acids. V gave up 3 bases and J gave up 1 base, with 2 bases separating them. The CDR3 loop is CATSDGNTEAFF. The DNA of the CDR3 is TGTGCCACCAGTGATGGGAACACTGAAGCTTTCTTT.

The genes are TRBV10-3 and TRBJ2-7; D is unresolved. The CDR3 extends over 12 amino acids. Germline assignment: CDR1 ENHRY and CDR2 SYGVKD. Deletions cut 4 bases from V and 0 bases from J, with 4 bases between. The CDR3 coding sequence is TGTGCCATCAGTGCTAGCTCCTACGAGCAGTACTTC. Its protein is CAISASSYEQYF.

This clonotype was recorded many times. The chain has TRBV7-9 and TRBJ2-7; 9 nucleotides line up with TRBD1. This CDR3 spans 16 amino acids. J gave up 4 bases and V 4 bases, and 11 bases lay outside the gene matches. Germline-derived CDR1 and CDR2 are SEHNR and FQNEAQ (reference sequence). This CDR3 reads CASSSTGTGRIYEQYF. The DNA for the CDR3 is TGTGCCAGCAGCTCTACCGGGACAGGGAGAATTTACGAGCAGTACTTC.

CDR3: CASSIDPPPGQDTQYF. Here the CDR3 DNA reads TGTGCCAGTAGTATAGATCCCCCTCCTGGGCAAGATACGCAGTATTTT. V and J are TRBV19 and TRBJ2-3, with D hard to call. CDR1 and CDR2 (germline): LNHDA, SQIVND (reference sequence). The germline V and J ends were trimmed by 0 bases and 5 bases, with 15 bases remaining between them. The CDR3 is 16 residues long. The full variable domain, rest sourced from reference TRBV19 and TRBJ2-3, is DGGITQSPKYLFRKEGQNVTLSCEQNLNHDAMYWYRQDPGQGLRLIYYSQIVNDFQKGDIAEGYSVSREKKESFPLTVTSAQKNPTAFYLCASSIDPPPGQDTQYFGPGTRLTVL.

The chain couples TRBV11-1 to TRBJ1-2; D remains ambiguous. Between the trimmed V and J ends, which lost 4 bases and 6 bases, there was a span of 21 bases. Germline loops: CDR1 SGHAT, CDR2 FQDESV (reference sequence). The CDR3 runs 16 residues. CDR3 region: CASSSSATVGRDGYTF. The CDR3 nucleotides read TGTGCCAGCAGCTCCAGCGCCACGGTAGGTCGGGATGGCTACACCTTC.

The genes are TRBV9 and TRBJ1-4; 7 nucleotides agree with TRBD1. This CDR3 has 14 amino acids. The germline CDR1 and CDR2 sequences are SGDLS and YYNGEE. The junction had 7 bases not matched to a gene; V was cut back by 3 bases and J by 8 bases. The CDR3 DNA follows: TGTGCCAGCAGCGCGGCGACAGGGAACGAAAAACTGTTTTTT. Translation: CASSAATGNEKLFF.

J is TRBJ1-1 and V is TRBV11-3, with 7 bases matching TRBD1. Trimming at V came to 2 bases and at J to 1 base, leaving 1 base not matched to a gene. The CDR3 has 14 amino acids. Germline CDR1 reads SGHNT; CDR2 reads YENEEA. CDR3 region: CASSLQGENTEAFF. The CDR3 coding sequence is TGTGCCAGCAGCTTACAGGGGGAGAACACTGAAGCTTTCTTT.

The sample holds a few counts of this clonotype. The genes are TRBV7-2 and TRBJ2-7; D may correspond to TRBD1 or TRBD2 (5 bases each). Trimming pared 5 bases from V and 0 bases from J, leaving 11 bases between. The germline CDR1 and CDR2 sequences are SGHTA and FQGNSA. This CDR3 region has 14 residues. In DNA form, the CDR3 reads TGTGCCAGCAGCGGGACGGCGAGCTCCTACGAGCAGTACTTC. Translated: CASSGTASSYEQYF. Supplemented by reference TRBV7-2 and TRBJ2-7, the full variable domain reads GAGVSQSPSNKVTEKGKDVELRCDPISGHTALYWYRQSLGQGLEFLIYFQGNSAPDKSGLPSDRFSAERTGGSVSTLTIQRTQQEDSAVYLCASSGTASSYEQYFGPGTRLTVT.

This chain connects TRBV15 to TRBJ1-6, with D tentatively TRBD1 (5 bases). The V end was cut by 3 bases, the J end by 0 bases, with 12 bases between. CDR1 is LNHNV and CDR2 is YYDKDF in the germline V gene (reference sequence). There are 17 residues in the CDR3. The CDR3: CATSRSRESSYNSPLHF. CDR3 bases: TGTGCCACCAGCAGGAGCAGGGAGAGCTCCTATAATTCACCCCTCCACTTT.

The rearrangement links TRBV29-1 to TRBJ1-3, with D possibly TRBD1 on 5 matching bases. V lost 4 bases and J lost 0, with 16 bases in between. The length of the CDR3 is 16 residues. CDR1 and CDR2 from the germline V gene are SQVTM and ANQGSEA. This chain's CDR3 is CSVADGDPVSGNTIYF. Written as DNA, the CDR3 is TGCAGCGTTGCAGACGGGGACCCTGTCTCTGGAAACACCATATATTTT.

The chain has TRBV10-1 and TRBJ2-3, with 7 bases identical to TRBD1. This CDR3 has 12 amino acids. CDR1 is WNHNN, CDR2 SYGVQD, per germline (reference sequence). The CDR3 DNA reads as TGCGTTAAGGGGGCCCGACGAAATACGCAGTATTTT. This sequence encodes CVKGARRNTQYF.

The CDR3: CSAKTTVSETQYF. Here the CDR3 DNA reads TGCAGTGCCAAGACCACAGTATCAGAGACCCAGTACTTC. The chain is built from TRBV20-1 and TRBJ2-5; D not certain. Trimming removed 6 bases at V and 4 bases at J, with 15 bases between. Germline V CDR1 and CDR2: DFQATT, SNEGSKA (reference sequence). This CDR3 comprises 13 residues.

This chain uses TRBV7-3 with TRBJ1-1, with TRBD1 as a possible D gene (5 bases). The CDR3 sequence is 13 residues long. Trimming removed 4 bases at V and 4 bases at J, with 10 bases between. Germline-derived CDR1 and CDR2 are SGHTA and FQGTGA. CDR3 nucleotides: TGTGCCAGCAGCTACTCAGGGTTCACTGAAGCTTTCTTT. Its protein is CASSYSGFTEAFF.

V usage is TRBV24-1 and J usage is TRBJ1-1; possible D gene TRBD1, 6 bases. V lost 5 bases, J lost 11 bases, and 17 bases lay in between. There are 13 residues in the CDR3. Germline CDR1 KGHDR, CDR2 SFDVKD. The CDR3 bases are TGTGCCACCAGTGCCGATGAGGGGGAGCGGGCTTTCTTT. This encodes CATSADEGERAFF.

This clonotype was detected ten times or more. The chain couples TRBV6-4 to TRBJ2-5; 7 bases agree with TRBD1. Germline-derived CDR1 and CDR2 are MRHNA and SNTAGT. The CDR3 sequence is 13 residues long. Germline trimming cut 6 bases from V and 2 bases from J; bases unmatched to any gene: 3. The CDR3 bases are TGTGCCAGCAGCCGGGACAGTCAAGAGACCCAGTACTTC. Its translation is CASSRDSQETQYF.

The genes are TRBV2 and TRBJ2-5; D not resolved. CDR1 is SNHLY, CDR2 FYNNEI, per germline. CDR3 length: 14 amino acids. V was clipped by 7 bases and J by 5 bases, with 17 bases between them. The chain's CDR3 is CASKKNSLEETQYF. The DNA of the CDR3 is TGTGCCAGCAAAAAGAATAGTTTAGAGGAGACCCAGTACTTC. The variable domain in full, completed from reference TRBV2 and TRBJ2-5, reads EPEVTQTPSHQVTQMGQEVILRCVPISNHLYFYWYRQILGQKVEFLVSFYNNEISEKSEIFDDQFSVERPDGSNFTLKIRSTKLEDSAMYFCASKKNSLEETQYFGPGTRLLVL.

CDR3: CSAAGTSGRKRYEQYF. CDR3 coding DNA: TGCAGTGCGGCGGGGACTAGCGGGAGAAAGAGGTACGAGCAGTACTTC. The chain has TRBV20-1 and TRBJ2-7, with 14 nucleotides matching TRBD2. The junction had 11 bases not matched to a gene; V was cut back by 6 bases and J by 4 bases. The CDR3 extends over 16 amino acids. CDR1 DFQATT and CDR2 SNEGSKA come from the germline V gene (reference sequence).

V and J are TRBV24-1 and TRBJ1-5; weak D call: TRBD1 (5 bases). Looked up from germline, CDR1 is KGHDR and CDR2 is SFDVKD. Trimming cost V 2 bases and J 2 bases, with 9 bases left between them. The CDR3 runs to 15 residues. CDR3 sequence (DNA): TGTGCCACCAGTGATTCAACAGGTGGCAATCAGCCCCAGCATTTT. Translating it yields CATSDSTGGNQPQHF.

CDR3 in DNA: TGTGCCAGCAGCGCAGCGGAGACTAGGTTCAGGAACGAGCAGTACTTC. It is translated as CASSAAETRFRNEQYF. The chain employs TRBV7-8 and TRBJ2-7; D is perhaps TRBD2 (6 bases). Germline values: CDR1 SGHVS, CDR2 FQNEAQ. CDR3 length equals 16 residues. Trimming left V 5 bases short and J 5 bases short, with 22 bases between.

The chain recombines TRBV6-5 with TRBJ1-3, with TRBD1 matching 9 bases. The length of the CDR3 is 16 residues. Germline V lookup: CDR1 MNHEY, CDR2 SVGAGI. With 0 bases clipped from V and 7 bases from J, the junction kept 7 bases outside the gene matches. The CDR3 here is CASSYSSQGARNTIYF. The CDR3 DNA follows: TGTGCCAGCAGTTACTCTTCACAGGGGGCGAGGAACACCATATATTTT.

This clonotype appeared a few times. The CDR3 sequence: CATSDFTDTQYF. The CDR3 nucleotides read TGTGCCACCAGTGATTTCACAGATACGCAGTATTTT. The chain combines TRBV24-1 with TRBJ2-3; no reliable D call. Trimming stripped 1 base from V and 2 bases from J, with 0 bases between. The CDR3 covers 12 residues. CDR1 is KGHDR and CDR2 is SFDVKD in the germline V gene.

CDR3 sequence reads: CASRDDSATDTQYF. The CDR3, as DNA: TGTGCCAGCAGAGACGACAGCGCCACAGATACGCAGTATTTT. The chain has TRBV7-8 and TRBJ2-3; D perhaps matches TRBD1 (5 bases). Trimming removed 6 bases from V and 2 bases from J, with 12 bases in between. Germline CDR1 reads SGHVS; CDR2 reads FQNEAQ. The length of the CDR3 is 14 residues.